Shown below are 26 T cell receptor beta chains from a single sample sequenced in a study of diagnostic markers for celiac disease. Reanalyzing the reads, TCRdb keeps one entry per CDR3 protein, without DNA. Here the sample table reports approximately 8,000 distinct CDR3 sequences. The sequenced sample consisted of either unsorted cells or a sorted T cell fraction (not recorded which). The receptor set was obtained from a human donor. This table probably holds off-target reads from a library built for another chain.

The chain carries TRBV11-2 and TRBJ1-2; TCRdb's assignment of TRBD1 cannot be checked, as there is no DNA. The germline V gene has CDR1 SGHAT and CDR2 FQNNGV. The CDR3 contains 14 residues. CDR3 sequence reads: CASSLTGPGTGYTF.

The chain recombines TRBV5-1 with TRBJ2-3; TCRdb's D gene call, TRBD2, goes unchecked for lack of DNA. This CDR3 region has 16 residues. Germline V gene lookup returns CDR1 SGHRS and CDR2 YFSETQ. The CDR3 spells CASSFFLAARTDTQYF.

The chain employs TRBV5-1 and TRBJ2-1; TCRdb's assignment of TRBD2 cannot be checked, as there is no DNA. Germline-derived CDR1 and CDR2 are SGHRS and YFSETQ. This CDR3 has 16 amino acids. The CDR3: CASSSWTSGKYNEQFF.

This chain joins TRBV5-1 and TRBJ2-7; the TCRdb D gene call, TRBD1, has no DNA to confirm it. The CDR3 is 14 amino acids. Per the germline V gene, CDR1 is SGHRS and CDR2 is YFSETQ. The CDR3 here is CASSLHRGHGEQYF.

CDR3 sequence reads: CASSLWKGGEATNEKLFF. The chain links TRBV28 to TRBJ1-4; the D call from TCRdb, TRBD1, cannot be confirmed without DNA. Germline V gene sequence: CDR1 MDHEN, CDR2 SYDVKM. CDR3 size: 18 residues.

Frequency places this clonotype as medium-sized. The genes are TRBV4-1 and TRBJ2-1; TCRdb selects TRBD2, and the lack of DNA leaves this call unchecked. The CDR3 extends over 16 amino acids. The germline gives CDR1 MGHRA, CDR2 YSYEKL. CDR3 loop: CASSHPGLALSDEQFF.

The CDR3 protein is CASSYEFTGELFF. J is TRBJ2-2 and V is TRBV6-6. There are 13 residues in the CDR3. Germline CDR1 is MNHNY and CDR2 is SVGAGI (reference sequence).

This sequence joins TRBV15 and TRBJ1-6. There are 16 residues in the CDR3. Germline CDR1 reads LNHNV; CDR2 reads YYDKDF (reference sequence). CDR3: CATVDGERFYNSPLHF.

CDR3 protein: CASSPGLGQINEKLFF. This chain links TRBV5-1 with TRBJ1-4; as DNA is missing, the TRBD1 call by TCRdb cannot be tested. CDR1 SGHRS and CDR2 YFSETQ come from the germline V gene. CDR3 length: 16 amino acids. Full variable domain (rest looked up from reference TRBV5-1 and TRBJ1-4): KAGVTQTPRYLIKTRGQQVTLSCSPISGHRSVSWYQQTPGQGLQFLFEYFSETQRNKGNFPGRFSGRQFSNSRSEMNVSTLELGDSALYLCASSPGLGQINEKLFFGSGTQLSVL.

This clonotype ranks as medium-sized in terms of frequency. The genes are TRBV4-2 and TRBJ1-1. Looked up from germline, CDR1 is LGHNA and CDR2 is YNFKEQ. The CDR3 has 15 residues. CDR3 sequence: CASSQGHGEDTEAFF.

The chain employs TRBV24-1 and TRBJ1-3; the D call from TCRdb, TRBD1, cannot be confirmed without DNA. This CDR3 region has 17 residues. The V gene's germline CDR1 is KGHDR and CDR2 SFDVKD. The CDR3 reads CATSDFEQGVRGNTIYF.

This clonotype shows up as large by frequency. Here the CDR3 reads CASSLISGDLYNEQFF. The rearrangement uses TRBV5-1 and TRBJ2-1; absent DNA, TCRdb's TRBD2 call cannot be checked. CDR1 and CDR2 from the germline V gene are SGHRS and YFSETQ. The CDR3 length is 16 residues.

By frequency, this clonotype registers medium-sized (0.01 to 0.1%). This sequence joins TRBV20-1 and TRBJ2-7; TCRdb outputs TRBD2, but without DNA this stays unchecked. In germline, CDR1 is DFQATT, CDR2 SNEGSKA (reference sequence). CDR3 length: 13 amino acids. Here the CDR3 reads CSADSLTGSEQYF.

Frequency places this clonotype as large. This chain links TRBV20-1 with TRBJ2-3; TCRdb outputs TRBD2, but without DNA this stays unchecked. Germline-derived CDR1 and CDR2 are DFQATT and SNEGSKA (reference sequence). The CDR3 has 14 residues. Here the CDR3 reads CSAGTSGSTDTQYF.

This chain links TRBV20-1 with TRBJ2-3; the D call from TCRdb, TRBD1, cannot be confirmed without DNA. Germline V gene sequence: CDR1 DFQATT, CDR2 SNEGSKA (reference sequence). The CDR3 is 16 residues long. CDR3: CSALDRGRLATDTQYF.

The chain recombines TRBV6-5 with TRBJ2-6; the TRBD1 assignment by TCRdb is unverifiable without DNA. Germline V gives CDR1 MNHEY, CDR2 SVGAGI. This CDR3 has 18 amino acids. The CDR3 protein is CASSLTAGGAVGANVLTF.

The V and J genes are TRBV19 and TRBJ2-5; TCRdb lists TRBD1, though no DNA is available to test this call. There are 15 residues in the CDR3. Germline-derived CDR1 and CDR2 are LNHDA and SQIVND (reference sequence). CDR3 amino acids: CASTLDPGRQETQYF.

The chain is built from TRBV7-9 and TRBJ2-4; TCRdb returns TRBD2, unconfirmable since there is no DNA. CDR3 length: 15 amino acids. From germline, CDR1 is SEHNR and CDR2 FQNEAQ (reference sequence). This CDR3 is CASSLSGRAKNIQYF. The full variable domain, with the rest looked up from reference TRBV7-9 and TRBJ2-4, is DTGVSQNPRHKITKRGQNVTFRCDPISEHNRLYWYRQTLGQGPEFLTYFQNEAQLEKSRLLSDRFSAERPKGSFSTLEIQRTEQGDSAMYLCASSLSGRAKNIQYFGAGTRLSVL.

The CDR3 loop is CASSLSAGGLGETQYF. The chain uses TRBV5-4 and TRBJ2-5; TCRdb's assignment of TRBD2 cannot be checked, as there is no DNA. Germline V lookup: CDR1 SGHNT, CDR2 YYREEE (reference sequence). The CDR3 totals 16 residues.

The chain uses TRBV28 and TRBJ1-2; the D call of TRBD1 rests on TCRdb alone, since no DNA is present to check it. CDR3 length: 13 residues. Germline lookup yields CDR1 MDHEN and CDR2 SYDVKM. CDR3 loop: CASTRGGGYGYTF.

The CDR3 sequence is CASSLLPVGTSSGNTIYF. The genes are TRBV5-1 and TRBJ1-3; TCRdb's D gene call, TRBD1, goes unchecked for lack of DNA. Per germline, CDR1 SGHRS and CDR2 YFSETQ. The CDR3 extends over 18 amino acids.

The chain combines TRBV6-2 or TRBV6-3 with TRBJ2-1; TCRdb calls TRBD2, which cannot be checked without DNA. The CDR3 is 17 amino acids. Germline CDR1 reads MNHEY; CDR2 reads SVGEGT. CDR3 loop: CASSPYIGTSGLNEQFF.

In terms of frequency, this clonotype is medium-sized. The chain uses TRBV7-2 and TRBJ2-1. This CDR3 spans 15 amino acids. Per germline, CDR1 SGHTA and CDR2 FQGNSA. The CDR3 reads CASSVARGTYNEQFF.

This clonotype is classed as medium-sized (0.01 to 0.1%) by frequency. CDR3 sequence: CASSDRVGGYTF. This chain connects TRBV28 to TRBJ1-2; no DNA is available, so the TRBD1 call from TCRdb remains unchecked. Germline loops: CDR1 MDHEN, CDR2 SYDVKM. The CDR3 sequence is 12 residues long.

This chain uses TRBV10-3 with TRBJ2-1; TCRdb's D call, TRBD2, is unchecked because there is no DNA. Germline lookup yields CDR1 ENHRY and CDR2 SYGVKD. This CDR3 has 13 amino acids. The CDR3 sequence is CAIRDSNYNEQFF.

The CDR3 loop is CSARDLREGGDTQYF. This chain links TRBV20-1 with TRBJ2-3; TCRdb lists TRBD2, though no DNA is available to test this call. This CDR3 spans 15 amino acids. Germline V gene data show CDR1 as DFQATT and CDR2 as SNEGSKA (reference sequence).